The next 28 T cell receptor beta chains were all read from a single sample in a study of shared clonotypes between healthy human individuals. Here immunoSEQ multiplex PCR was the method, and the copy in TCRdb shows in-frame clones only, minus some. The sample has some 1,600,000 clones, 98% seen once; the top ten hold around 0.45%. Input material: naive CD4+ T cells sorted from blood. The subset denotes: CD45RA+ positively selected. Every receptor here comes from a man aged 30-40 years in good health.

CDR3 DNA sequence: TGTGCCAGCTCACCACCCCCCGAATGGAACACTGAAGCTTTCTTT. Translating gives CASSPPPEWNTEAFF. This chain connects TRBV18 to TRBJ1-1; no reliable D call. The CDR3 runs to 15 residues. The germline V and J ends were trimmed by 0 bases and 1 base, with 9 bases remaining between them. Germline CDR1 KGHSH, CDR2 LQKENI.

Comment on this clone: This CDR3 is also generated by other DNA sequences in the sample. CDR3 loop: CSARGVGELFF. CDR3 nucleotide sequence: TGCAGTGCTAGAGGGGTCGGGGAGCTGTTTTTT. The chain is built from TRBV20-1 and TRBJ2-2, with D unresolved. The germline gives CDR1 DFQATT, CDR2 SNEGSKA (reference sequence). Trimming removed 1 base at V and 7 bases at J, with 4 bases between. The CDR3 runs 11 residues.

This clone was found once. The V and J genes are TRBV11-2 and TRBJ2-7, with 9 bases that match TRBD2. Germline CDR1 reads SGHAT; CDR2 reads FQNNGV. V gave up 1 base and J gave up 6 bases; unmatched junction bases: 10. The CDR3 length is 16 residues. The CDR3 region is CASSLAGTSRGGEQYF. CDR3 DNA: TGTGCCAGCAGCTTAGCTGGGACTAGCCGAGGAGGCGAGCAGTACTTC.

The rearrangement joins TRBV7-2 to TRBJ2-1; 9 positions agree with TRBD1. V gave up 5 bases and J gave up 9 bases; unmatched junction bases: 8. The V gene's germline CDR1 is SGHTA and CDR2 FQGNSA. The CDR3 totals 14 residues. CDR3 nucleotides: TGTGCCAGCAGCCCGGGGACAGGGCATGGTGAGCAGTTCTTC. Translated: CASSPGTGHGEQFF.

The genes are TRBV11-3 and TRBJ2-3, with D unclear. The germline V gene has CDR1 SGHNT and CDR2 YENEEA. The V gene lost 0 bases and the J gene lost 2 bases, with 6 bases spanning the gap. This CDR3 is built from 14 residues. CDR3 protein: CASSLDHPTDTQYF. CDR3 in DNA: TGTGCCAGCAGCTTAGACCACCCCACAGATACGCAGTATTTT. Full variable domain (remainder filled in from reference TRBV11-3 and TRBJ2-3): EAGVVQSPRYKIIEKKQPVAFWCNPISGHNTLYWYLQNLGQGPELLIRYENEEAVDDSQLPKDRFSAERLKGVDSTLKIQPAELGDSAVYLCASSLDHPTDTQYFGPGTRLTVL.

The chain joins TRBV30 to TRBJ1-5; D gene ambiguous. The CDR3 totals 15 residues. Germline V gene lookup returns CDR1 GTSNPN and CDR2 SVGIG (reference sequence). Trimming pared 2 bases from V and 0 bases from J, leaving 11 bases between. The CDR3 spells CAWSRSSDSNQPQHF. The CDR3 DNA reads as TGTGCCTGGAGTCGTTCCAGCGATAGCAATCAGCCCCAGCATTTT.

This clone was seen just once. DNA of the CDR3: TGCGCCAGCAGCTCCACCGGGACTAGCGGTATGTATGAGCAGTTCTTC. It is translated as CASSSTGTSGMYEQFF. The chain joins TRBV5-1 to TRBJ2-1; 11 positions agree with TRBD2. Germline CDR1 reads SGHRS; CDR2 reads YFSETQ. The CDR3 has 16 residues. V was clipped by 3 bases and J by 8 bases; unmatched bases: 10.

Points on this clone: Additional DNA sequences in this sample encode the identical CDR3. The V gene is TRBV9, the J gene TRBJ2-2; D call uncertain. The CDR3 consists of 12 residues. V gave up 2 bases and J gave up 6 bases, with 5 bases separating them. Germline lookup yields CDR1 SGDLS and CDR2 YYNGEE. CDR3 nucleotides: TGTGCCAGCAGCGTGGCTGCCGGGGAGCTGTTTTTT. Translated, it gives CASSVAAGELFF.

The chain uses TRBV11-3 and TRBJ2-3; D gene unclear. Germline V gene sequence: CDR1 SGHNT, CDR2 YENEEA. The V gene lost 5 bases and the J gene lost 0 bases, with 12 bases spanning the gap. CDR3 size: 15 residues. Here the CDR3 DNA reads TGTGCCAGCAGCCTGGGGTGGTCTAGCACAGATACGCAGTATTTT. Its translation: CASSLGWSSTDTQYF.

This sequence joins TRBV4-2 and TRBJ2-3; no clear D. From germline, CDR1 is LGHNA and CDR2 YNFKEQ. V dropped 3 bases and J dropped 2 bases, with 9 bases sitting between them. The CDR3 is made up of 14 amino acids. CDR3 coding DNA: TGTGCCAGCAGCCATGAAGTGAACACAGATACGCAGTATTTT. This codes for CASSHEVNTDTQYF.

This chain uses TRBV10-1 with TRBJ2-3; TRBD1 agrees at 7 bases. Trimming removed 5 bases from V and 2 bases from J; junction bases left unmatched: 7. The germline gives CDR1 WNHNN, CDR2 SYGVQD (reference sequence). The CDR3 has 15 amino acids. CDR3 DNA: TGCGCCAGCAGTCCCGGGACAGAACTCACAGATACGCAGTATTTT. Translating it yields CASSPGTELTDTQYF.

The chain employs TRBV19 and TRBJ2-7, with D possibly TRBD2 on 6 matching bases. CDR3 size: 16 residues. The germline V gene has CDR1 LNHDA and CDR2 SQIVND (reference sequence). The V gene lost 3 bases and the J gene lost 3 bases, with 18 bases spanning the gap. The CDR3 nucleotides are TGTGCCAGTAGTATGTCCCGCGGGATAGGTAGCTACGAGCAGTACTTC. This codes for CASSMSRGIGSYEQYF.

The V and J genes are TRBV6-5 and TRBJ2-1; 7 bases map to TRBD2. Germline V lookup: CDR1 MNHEY, CDR2 SVGAGI. The CDR3 contains 13 residues. The junction had 10 bases not matched to a gene; V was cut back by 5 bases and J by 12 bases. This CDR3 is CASSPSGLGPQFF. CDR3 sequence (DNA): TGTGCCAGCAGTCCTTCTGGACTAGGCCCGCAGTTCTTC.

This rearrangement joins TRBV2 to TRBJ2-7; TRBD1 agrees at 11 bases. This CDR3 is built from 16 residues. With 6 bases clipped from V and 4 bases from J, the junction kept 11 bases outside the gene matches. Per the germline V gene, CDR1 is SNHLY and CDR2 is FYNNEI. CDR3 protein: CASSKGQGGGIYEQYF. In DNA form, the CDR3 reads TGTGCCAGCAGCAAGGGACAGGGGGGAGGAATATACGAGCAGTACTTC.

V is TRBV5-4 and J is TRBJ1-1; 8 bases agree with TRBD1. The trim removed 4 bases at V and 5 bases at J, leaving 4 bases unmatched. This CDR3 contains 13 residues. CDR1 SGHNT and CDR2 YYREEE come from the germline V gene (reference sequence). The CDR3 spells CASSLDRVTEAFF. The CDR3 bases are TGTGCCAGCAGCCTGGACAGGGTTACTGAAGCTTTCTTT.

This clone was seen once. The chain employs TRBV6-4 and TRBJ2-1, with 9 positions matching TRBD2. The junction had 11 bases not matched to a gene; V was cut back by 4 bases and J by 7 bases. The CDR3 runs 16 residues. Germline CDR1 and CDR2: MRHNA and SNTAGT. In DNA form, the CDR3 reads TGTGCCAGCAGTGCCTTAGGGCTAGCGGGGATAAATGAGCAGTTCTTC. This gives the protein CASSALGLAGINEQFF.

The DNA for the CDR3 is TGTGCCAGCTCAAGTGGGGGGCTGGAAGCTTTCTTT. Translation: CASSSGGLEAFF. The gene calls are TRBV18 and TRBJ1-1, with a weak D call TRBD1 (6 bases). Trimming took off 5 bases at V and 8 bases at J, with 12 bases between the two ends. Germline CDR1 reads KGHSH; CDR2 reads LQKENI. This CDR3 contains 12 residues. Full variable domain (outside the CDR3, taken from reference TRBV18 and TRBJ1-1): NAGVMQNPRHLVRRRGQEARLRCSPMKGHSHVYWYRQLPEEGLKFMVYLQKENIIDESGMPKERFSAEFPKEGPSILRIQQVVRGDSAAYFCASSSGGLEAFFGQGTRLTVV.

This clone was observed a handful of times. V and J are TRBV27 and TRBJ1-2; the match to TRBD1 covers 7 bases. This CDR3 comprises 15 residues. Germline V gene data show CDR1 as MNHEY and CDR2 as SMNVEV (reference sequence). Trimming removed 5 bases from V and 4 bases from J; junction bases left unmatched: 10. The CDR3 loop reads CASSLRQGSSYGYTF. Here the CDR3 DNA reads TGTGCCAGCAGTCTACGACAGGGATCAAGCTATGGCTACACCTTC.

The chain's CDR3 is CASSLVLRANTEAFF. The CDR3 DNA is TGTGCCAGCAGCTTGGTGCTGAGGGCAAACACTGAAGCTTTCTTT. The chain combines TRBV5-5 with TRBJ1-1; D is uncertain. Trimming cost V 0 bases and J 2 bases, with 11 bases left between them. This CDR3 spans 15 amino acids. Germline CDR1 and CDR2: SGHKS and YYEKEE (reference sequence).

The chain has TRBV7-2 and TRBJ2-1, with no clear D. The CDR3 loop spans 13 amino acids. In germline, CDR1 is SGHTA, CDR2 FQGNSA. V lost 5 bases and J lost 4, with 9 bases in between. The CDR3 coding sequence is TGTGCCAGCAGCGGTCCCTCTTACAATGAGCAGTTCTTC. Its protein product is CASSGPSYNEQFF.

The chain joins TRBV5-1 to TRBJ1-1; TRBD1 matches 9 bases. The CDR3 is made up of 12 amino acids. Germline-derived CDR1 and CDR2 are SGHRS and YFSETQ. The junction had 6 bases not matched to a gene; V was cut back by 4 bases and J by 11 bases. The CDR3 sequence is CASSANRGLAFF. In DNA form, the CDR3 reads TGCGCCAGCAGCGCAAACAGGGGGCTGGCTTTCTTT.

The genes are TRBV18 and TRBJ2-6, with 8 bases matching TRBD1. V dropped 1 base and J dropped 2; count of bases not matched to a gene: 7. Germline CDR1 KGHSH, CDR2 LQKENI. CDR3 length: 18 amino acids. CDR3 coding DNA: TGTGCCAGCTCACCACTTTCCGGACAGGGTACTGGGGCCAACGTCCTGACTTTC. The encoded protein is CASSPLSGQGTGANVLTF.

The J gene is TRBJ2-7, the V gene TRBV5-1; TRBD1 matches at 9 bases. The V and J ends lost 4 bases and 2 bases, in that order; junction bases with no gene match: 7. The CDR3 extends over 15 amino acids. CDR1 and CDR2 (germline): SGHRS, YFSETQ. The CDR3: CASSRRQGVAYEQYF. The CDR3 nucleotides are TGCGCCAGCAGCCGTCGACAGGGGGTTGCCTACGAGCAGTACTTC.

This rearrangement joins TRBV18 to TRBJ2-3; TRBD1 agrees at 8 bases. V lost 5 bases, J lost 4 bases, and 11 bases stayed unmatched. This CDR3 has 16 amino acids. Germline lookup yields CDR1 KGHSH and CDR2 LQKENI. In DNA, the CDR3 is TGTGCCAGCTCAACGGTGATGACAGGGGTGGCAGATACGCAGTATTTT. This sequence encodes CASSTVMTGVADTQYF.

This chain connects TRBV5-1 to TRBJ2-5, with 7 bases fitting TRBD1. Germline-derived CDR1 and CDR2 are SGHRS and YFSETQ. V lost 4 bases to trimming and J lost 7 bases; unmatched junction nucleotides: 10. This CDR3 contains 14 residues. The CDR3 here is CASSGGTGEATQYF. The CDR3 DNA follows: TGCGCCAGCAGCGGCGGTACAGGGGAAGCGACCCAGTACTTC. The whole variable domain, remainder taken from reference TRBV5-1 and TRBJ2-5, is KAGVTQTPRYLIKTRGQQVTLSCSPISGHRSVSWYQQTPGQGLQFLFEYFSETQRNKGNFPGRFSGRQFSNSRSEMNVSTLELGDSALYLCASSGGTGEATQYFGPGTRLLVL.

The chain links TRBV4-3 to TRBJ2-3; D is possibly TRBD2 (5 bases). Trimming took off 0 bases at V and 2 bases at J, with 9 bases between the two ends. Germline V CDR1 and CDR2: LGHNA, YSLEER. The CDR3 loop spans 15 amino acids. The CDR3 is CASSQERRNTDTQYF. The CDR3 nucleotides are TGCGCCAGCAGCCAAGAAAGGAGGAACACAGATACGCAGTATTTT.

The rearrangement links TRBV7-2 to TRBJ1-4; D perhaps matches TRBD1 (5 bases). Trimming took off 4 bases at V and 0 bases at J, with 15 bases between the two ends. Germline values: CDR1 SGHTA, CDR2 FQGNSA. CDR3 length equals 17 residues. The CDR3: CASSWGFRGATNEKLFF. DNA for the CDR3: TGTGCCAGCAGCTGGGGGTTTCGGGGTGCAACTAATGAAAAACTGTTTTTT.

Here the CDR3 DNA reads TGTGCCAGCAGTTTGCAGGGTTTGGCAACTAATGAAAAACTGTTTTTT. Translated: CASSLQGLATNEKLFF. The genes are TRBV28 and TRBJ1-4, with a weak D call TRBD1 (5 bases). The CDR3 consists of 16 residues. CDR1 and CDR2 (germline): MDHEN, SYDVKM. Trimming left V 3 bases short and J 0 bases short, with 11 bases between.